One and the same sample provided the 17 T cell receptor beta chains below, sequenced in a study of blood T cells in healthy people across ages. A second PCR of roughly 7 to 11 cycles used a sample-barcoded 5' primer and a J-beta primer mix. Each CDR3 protein is one row after TCRdb ran MiXCR on the 5' RACE reads. Of more than 1,400,000 distinct CDR3 sequences in the sample, about 40% are singletons; the top ten hold 7% to 9%. Sample: blood. All receptors derive from a woman in her late teens or twenties in good health.

On this clonotype: Relative to the germline gene, one junction end is altered; a read error may explain this. The CDR3 region is CSARYQGTYTQYF. DNA of the CDR3: TGCAGCGCTAGGTATCAGGGGACCTATACGCAGTATTTT. This rearrangement joins TRBV20-1 to TRBJ2-3; perhaps TRBD1 as D (6 bases). Germline-derived CDR1 and CDR2 are DFQATT and SNEGSKA (reference sequence). CDR3 length: 13 residues.

This clonotype was seen a handful of times. The chain recombines TRBV4-1 with TRBJ1-4; possibly TRBD1 for D (5 bases). Germline V gene lookup returns CDR1 MGHRA and CDR2 YSYEKL. The CDR3 sequence is 17 residues long. Trimming removed 0 bases at V and 8 bases at J, with 19 bases between. The CDR3 region has the DNA TGCGCCAGCAGCCAAGATAGGAAGACAGCTTGGGAGGAAAAACTGTTTTTT. Protein product: CASSQDRKTAWEEKLFF.

This clonotype was detected once. A much more abundant neighbour one base away suggests this may be a read error. The rearrangement links TRBV29-1 to TRBJ2-7, with 9 nucleotides matching TRBD1. This CDR3 contains 13 residues. Looked up from germline, CDR1 is SQVTM and CDR2 is ANQGSEA. Trimming took 7 bases from V and 3 from J; bases not matched to a gene: 7. DNA of the CDR3: TGCAGCGGATCGACAGGGGGAAACTACGAGCAGTACTTC. It codes for CSGSTGGNYEQYF.

The chain is built from TRBV7-9 and TRBJ2-7; TRBD2 aligns across 11 bases. J was trimmed by 7 bases and V by 6 bases; bases with no gene match: 11. The CDR3 loop spans 15 amino acids. Germline CDR1 SEHNR, CDR2 FQNEAQ (reference sequence). CDR3 DNA sequence: TGTGCCAGCAGTCGCCCGGGACTAGCGGACAATGAGCAGTACTTC. It translates to CASSRPGLADNEQYF.

A single count supports this clonotype. This rearrangement joins TRBV20-1 to TRBJ2-3, with D uncertain. Trimming left V 3 bases short and J 1 base short, with 8 bases between. CDR1 and CDR2 from the germline V gene are DFQATT and SNEGSKA (reference sequence). CDR3 size: 13 residues. The CDR3 DNA reads as TGCAGTGCTAGCACACCCCGCACAGATACGCAGTATTTT. Translated: CSASTPRTDTQYF.

This clonotype showed up just a few times. V gene TRBV12-3 or TRBV12-4 combines with J gene TRBJ1-2; 7 bases are a match to TRBD1. This CDR3 comprises 12 residues. V was clipped by 10 bases and J by 10 bases; unmatched bases: 12. CDR3 amino acids: CATEGARSPYTF. The CDR3 region has the DNA TGTGCCACCGAGGGGGCGCGTTCTCCCTACACCTTC.

This clonotype was observed once. This chain links TRBV6-5 with TRBJ1-1, with 7 bases aligning to TRBD1. After removal of 8 bases from V and 1 base from J, the junction contained 4 bases not matched to a gene. Germline CDR1 is MNHEY and CDR2 is SVGAGI. The CDR3 consists of 13 residues. The CDR3 DNA sequence: TGTGCCAGCCGGTGGGACAGGAACACTGAAGCTTTCTTT. Its protein product is CASRWDRNTEAFF.

The genes are TRBV25-1 and TRBJ2-5; possible D gene TRBD1, 7 bases. The V gene's germline CDR1 is MGHDK and CDR2 SYGVNS. Trimming took 0 bases from V and 5 from J, leaving 10 bases between them. This CDR3 contains 14 residues. The CDR3, as DNA: TGTGCCAGCAGTGAATATTCAGGGGGGGAGACCCAGTACTTC. Translated: CASSEYSGGETQYF.

This clonotype was recorded a few times. The rearrangement joins TRBV10-2 to TRBJ2-6; 10 bases align to TRBD1. Germline-derived CDR1 and CDR2 are WSHSY and SAAADI. The CDR3 runs 17 residues. Trimming removed 7 bases from V and 1 base from J; junction bases left unmatched: 7. Here the CDR3 reads CASTRTGGISGANVLTF. As DNA, the CDR3 is TGCGCCAGCACCCGGACAGGGGGTATATCTGGGGCCAACGTCCTGACTTTC.

The V call is TRBV27, the J call TRBJ2-3, with 9 bases that match TRBD1. Trimming cost V 5 bases and J 3 bases; bases outside gene matches: 9. CDR1 and CDR2 from the germline V gene are MNHEY and SMNVEV (reference sequence). CDR3 length: 16 residues. In nucleotides, the CDR3 is TGTGCCAGCAGTACCCGGACAGGGGAAGTGACAGATACGCAGTATTTT. This codes for CASSTRTGEVTDTQYF.

The chain is built from TRBV18 and TRBJ2-6; weak D call: TRBD2 (6 bases). The V end was cut by 6 bases, the J end by 4 bases, with 19 bases between. This CDR3 has 17 residues. CDR1 is KGHSH, CDR2 LQKENI, per germline. CDR3 DNA sequence: TGTGCCAGCTCCCCTAATAACGGGGGAACAGGGGCCAACGTCCTGACTTTC. It yields the protein CASSPNNGGTGANVLTF.

This clonotype appeared many times. The J gene is TRBJ2-3, the V gene TRBV4-1; maybe TRBD2 (5 bases). Germline CDR1 reads MGHRA; CDR2 reads YSYEKL. This CDR3 spans 13 amino acids. Trimming removed 7 bases from V and 3 bases from J, with 11 bases in between. The CDR3 DNA reads as TGCGCCAGCACCCTACCGGGGACAGATACGCAGTATTTT. It codes for CASTLPGTDTQYF.

The genes are TRBV3-1 and TRBJ2-1, with 8 bases that match TRBD1. The tail of the sequence fits TRBJ2-7 better, so the J call may be wrong. Germline V gene lookup returns CDR1 LGHDT and CDR2 YNNKEL (reference sequence). The length of the CDR3 is 13 residues. CDR3 nucleotide sequence: TGTGCCAGCAGCCAAGAGAGGACAGGGGAGCAGTACTTC. The encoded protein is CASSQERTGEQYF.

The rearrangement joins TRBV5-1 to TRBJ2-1; 11 bases are a match to TRBD2. Germline lookup yields CDR1 SGHRS and CDR2 YFSETQ. The V gene end was trimmed by 0 bases and the J gene end by 7 bases; junction bases not matched to a gene: 18. There are 20 residues in the CDR3. CDR3: CASSLAPPQILAGASNEQFF. The CDR3 region has the DNA TGCGCCAGCAGCTTGGCCCCACCCCAAATACTAGCGGGAGCGTCGAATGAGCAGTTCTTC.

With regard to this clonotype: Given a much more abundant clone one base away, this may be a read error. The genes are TRBV6-6 and TRBJ1-2; 8 nucleotides match TRBD1. CDR1 MNHNY and CDR2 SVGAGI come from the germline V gene (reference sequence). The CDR3 has 14 residues. CDR3 amino acids: CASSRDRTNCGYTF. CDR3 bases: TGTGCCAGCAGCCGGGACAGGACAAACTGTGGCTACACCTTC.

This clonotype has a handful of counts. J is TRBJ2-5 and V is TRBV20-1; 7 bases line up with TRBD2. Trimming cost V 2 bases and J 1 base; bases outside gene matches: 10. From germline, CDR1 is DFQATT and CDR2 SNEGSKA (reference sequence). This CDR3 is 16 amino acids long. DNA of the CDR3: TGCAGTGCTAGAACCGGACTAGAGTCATCCCAAGAGACCCAGTACTTC. Its protein product is CSARTGLESSQETQYF.

The chain has TRBV3-1 and TRBJ2-2, with a possible D match to TRBD1 (6 bases). CDR1 and CDR2 (germline): LGHDT, YNNKEL (reference sequence). The CDR3 is 19 residues long. V was cut by 0 bases and J by 1 base, with 18 bases left in between. CDR3 residues: CASSQEFIKMGQNTGELFF. The CDR3 DNA sequence: TGTGCCAGCAGCCAAGAGTTTATTAAAATGGGACAGAACACCGGGGAGCTGTTTTTT.